Shown below are 30 T cell receptor beta chains from a single sample sequenced in a study of shared clonotypes between healthy human individuals. Assay: immunoSEQ multiplex PCR; the TCRdb copy retains only in-frame clones and omits some. Of about 79,000 clones in the sample, about 61% were seen once. The sample taken for sequencing was memory CD8+ T cells sorted from blood. Indicated subset: CD45RO+ cells pooled with CCR7-negative TemRA cells. The receptor source for this set is a man younger than 40 in good health.

This clone has ten or more counts. The chain joins TRBV15 to TRBJ2-1; D may be TRBD1 (5 bases). CDR1 is LNHNV and CDR2 is YYDKDF in the germline V gene (reference sequence). CDR3 length: 15 amino acids. Trimming shortened V by 0 bases and J by 6 bases, and 12 bases separated the two germline ends. For the CDR3, the DNA is TGTGCCACCAGCAGAGATAAGGGGCCGGCCAATGAGCAGTTCTTC. This codes for CATSRDKGPANEQFF.

This clone was counted only a few times. CDR3 protein: CASRPPGRGTYNEQFF. The DNA of the CDR3 is TGTGCCAGCAGGCCCCCAGGGAGGGGTACGTACAATGAGCAGTTCTTC. The chain combines TRBV7-8 with TRBJ2-1; 7 nucleotides agree with TRBD2. Unmatched junction bases numbered 12, after V lost 6 bases and J lost 4 bases. Germline V gene lookup returns CDR1 SGHVS and CDR2 FQNEAQ. The CDR3 consists of 16 residues.

A single count supports this clone. The chain carries TRBV27 and TRBJ1-2, with D perhaps TRBD1 (5 bases). The CDR3 has 15 amino acids. Germline CDR1 is MNHEY and CDR2 is SMNVEV (reference sequence). With 5 bases removed from V and 2 bases from J, the gap between germline ends came to 15 bases. The CDR3 region is CASSLRQSLNYGYTF. The CDR3 nucleotides read TGTGCCAGCAGTCTAAGACAGTCCTTAAACTATGGCTACACCTTC.

The chain's CDR3 is CASSYSTDDGYTF. DNA for the CDR3: TGTGCCAGCAGTTACTCGACAGATGATGGCTACACCTTC. The J gene is TRBJ1-2, the V gene TRBV6-5; possible D gene TRBD1, 5 bases. Germline CDR1 reads MNHEY; CDR2 reads SVGAGI. V gave up 0 bases and J gave up 6 bases, with 8 bases separating them. The CDR3 contains 13 residues.

This clone showed up many times. The rearrangement joins TRBV7-6 to TRBJ1-5; D gene unclear. CDR1 and CDR2 from the germline V gene are SGHVS and FNYEAQ. V gave up 1 base and J gave up 0 bases, with 7 bases separating them. The CDR3 sequence is 15 residues long. DNA of the CDR3: TGTGCCAGCAGCTTAGGCGGTGGTAGCAATCAGCCCCAGCATTTT. This gives the protein CASSLGGGSNQPQHF.

This clone was seen at least ten times. This CDR3 is also generated by other DNA sequences in the sample. The chain uses TRBV11-2 and TRBJ2-7; possible D gene TRBD1, 7 bases. The CDR3 covers 15 residues. Trimming removed 1 base from V and 1 base from J, with 11 bases in between. Germline CDR1 reads SGHAT; CDR2 reads FQNNGV. DNA for the CDR3: TGTGCCAGCAGCTTAGGCGGGGACAGTTCCTACGAGCAGTACTTC. Its translation: CASSLGGDSSYEQYF.

The sample holds many counts of this clone. The rearrangement links TRBV6-4 to TRBJ2-2; D gene uncertain. Per germline, CDR1 MRHNA and CDR2 SNTAGT. There are 13 residues in the CDR3. Trimming stripped 2 bases from V and 1 base from J, with 2 bases between. CDR3 residues: CASSDGNTGELFF. In nucleotides, the CDR3 is TGTGCCAGCAGTGACGGGAACACCGGGGAGCTGTTTTTT.

This sequence joins TRBV7-7 and TRBJ2-1; the D gene is possibly TRBD2 (6 bases). This CDR3 has 17 residues. V was shortened by 5 bases and J by 0 bases, with 17 bases between the two germline ends. In germline, CDR1 is SSHAT, CDR2 FNYEAQ (reference sequence). CDR3 protein: CASSQRASASSYNEQFF. The CDR3, as DNA: TGTGCCAGCAGCCAACGCGCTAGCGCGAGCTCCTACAATGAGCAGTTCTTC.

The chain employs TRBV11-3 and TRBJ2-1, with D possibly matching TRBD1 (5 bases). The ends were cut back, 4 bases at V and 9 bases at J, with 16 bases in the middle. Germline V gene data show CDR1 as SGHNT and CDR2 as YENEEA. The length of the CDR3 is 14 residues. CDR3 amino acids: CASSSSFPGLEQFF. CDR3 DNA sequence: TGTGCCAGCAGCTCCAGCTTCCCAGGGCTTGAGCAGTTCTTC. Combining the CDR3 with reference TRBV11-3 and TRBJ2-1 gives the whole variable domain EAGVVQSPRYKIIEKKQPVAFWCNPISGHNTLYWYLQNLGQGPELLIRYENEEAVDDSQLPKDRFSAERLKGVDSTLKIQPAELGDSAVYLCASSSSFPGLEQFFGPGTRLTVL.

The chain uses TRBV4-1 and TRBJ2-3; 13 nucleotides line up with TRBD2. The V segment lost 4 bases and the J segment 3 bases; nucleotides outside the gene matches: 4. This CDR3 contains 16 residues. Per germline, CDR1 MGHRA and CDR2 YSYEKL. CDR3 sequence (DNA): TGCGCCAGCAGCCTGACTAGCGGGAGGACGACAGATACGCAGTATTTT. Protein product: CASSLTSGRTTDTQYF.

This chain links TRBV2 with TRBJ1-4; tentatively, D is TRBD1 (5 bases). The CDR3 runs 15 residues. V was pared by 3 bases and J by 3 bases, with 11 bases between. CDR1 and CDR2 from the germline V gene are SNHLY and FYNNEI. Written as DNA, the CDR3 is TGTGCCAGCAGTGACCCCTGGGGACCTAATGAAAAACTGTTTTTT. Its protein product is CASSDPWGPNEKLFF.

The CDR3 region is CASSLDGTSLEQYF. CDR3 in DNA: TGCGCCAGCAGCTTGGATGGGACTAGCCTCGAGCAGTACTTC. This sequence joins TRBV5-1 and TRBJ2-7, with 9 bases that match TRBD2. This CDR3 comprises 14 residues. From germline, CDR1 is SGHRS and CDR2 YFSETQ. Unmatched junction bases numbered 4, after V lost 0 bases and J lost 6 bases. Full variable domain (outside the CDR3, taken from reference TRBV5-1 and TRBJ2-7): KAGVTQTPRYLIKTRGQQVTLSCSPISGHRSVSWYQQTPGQGLQFLFEYFSETQRNKGNFPGRFSGRQFSNSRSEMNVSTLELGDSALYLCASSLDGTSLEQYFGPGTRLTVT.

This chain links TRBV6-4 with TRBJ2-2; TRBD1 might be the D (5 bases). The CDR3 spans 15 residues. The germline CDR1 and CDR2 sequences are MRHNA and SNTAGT. Trimming stripped 2 bases from V and 3 bases from J, with 10 bases between. The CDR3: CASSDQGGDTGELFF. CDR3 nucleotides: TGTGCCAGCAGTGACCAGGGTGGGGACACCGGGGAGCTGTTTTTT.

The rearrangement joins TRBV7-9 to TRBJ2-1; D remains unclear. Trimming stripped 2 bases from V and 6 bases from J, with 11 bases between. The CDR3 loop spans 14 amino acids. Germline assignment: CDR1 SEHNR and CDR2 FQNEAQ (reference sequence). DNA for the CDR3: TGTGCCAGCAGCTTAAGCGAGTTCGGCAATGAGCAGTTCTTC. Its protein is CASSLSEFGNEQFF.

The V call is TRBV11-2, the J call TRBJ2-7, with D tentatively TRBD1 or TRBD2 (5 bases each). Germline V gives CDR1 SGHAT, CDR2 FQNNGV. V was trimmed by 1 base and J by 2 bases, leaving 18 bases between them. The CDR3 is 17 amino acids. The CDR3: CASSLGLGFGDAYEQYF. In DNA, the CDR3 is TGTGCCAGCAGCTTAGGGTTAGGGTTCGGGGACGCCTACGAGCAGTACTTC.

The J gene is TRBJ2-1, the V gene TRBV11-3; D ambiguous. Deletions cut 0 bases from V and 4 bases from J, with 10 bases between. CDR3 length: 15 amino acids. In germline, CDR1 is SGHNT, CDR2 YENEEA. CDR3 amino acids: CASSLDGAMYNEQFF. In DNA form, the CDR3 reads TGTGCCAGCAGCTTAGATGGCGCGATGTACAATGAGCAGTTCTTC.

The chain links TRBV28 to TRBJ1-1; D is unresolved. V shed 4 bases and J shed 0 bases, with 18 bases lying between them. The CDR3 consists of 17 residues. The germline CDR1 and CDR2 sequences are MDHEN and SYDVKM. CDR3 bases: TGTGCCAGCAGTTCCGATTTTTACACAAATATGAACACTGAAGCTTTCTTT. This gives the protein CASSSDFYTNMNTEAFF.

The V and J genes are TRBV19 and TRBJ2-3; weak D call: TRBD2 (6 bases). Germline V CDR1 and CDR2: LNHDA, SQIVND (reference sequence). CDR3 length equals 13 residues. V was cut by 8 bases and J by 2 bases, with 11 bases left in between. The CDR3 sequence: CASSAGFTDTQYF. CDR3 DNA: TGTGCCAGTTCGGCGGGGTTCACAGATACGCAGTATTTT. The full variable domain, its missing parts supplied by reference TRBV19 and TRBJ2-3, is DGGITQSPKYLFRKEGQNVTLSCEQNLNHDAMYWYRQDPGQGLRLIYYSQIVNDFQKGDIAEGYSVSREKKESFPLTVTSAQKNPTAFYLCASSAGFTDTQYFGPGTRLTVL.

The chain recombines TRBV7-2 with TRBJ1-2; D is ambiguous. Trimming cost V 5 bases and J 1 base, with 5 bases left between them. The CDR3 is made up of 12 amino acids. Germline CDR1 is SGHTA and CDR2 is FQGNSA. As DNA, the CDR3 is TGTGCCAGCAGCCCCGTTAACTATGGCTACACCTTC. Residues: CASSPVNYGYTF.

The chain carries TRBV11-2 and TRBJ2-7, with unresolved D. Trimming removed 5 bases from V and 1 base from J, with 15 bases in between. This CDR3 region has 15 residues. Germline lookup yields CDR1 SGHAT and CDR2 FQNNGV. The DNA for the CDR3 is TGTGCCAGCAGCGGGGTGTGGGGAAGGTCCTACGAGCAGTACTTC. Protein: CASSGVWGRSYEQYF.

This clone appeared a few times. This chain links TRBV5-1 with TRBJ1-2, with 7 nucleotides matching TRBD1. Trimming at V came to 0 bases and at J to 5 bases, leaving 1 base not matched to a gene. From germline, CDR1 is SGHRS and CDR2 YFSETQ. The CDR3 length is 13 residues. CDR3 loop: CASSLVTGYGYTF. The DNA of the CDR3 is TGCGCCAGCAGCTTGGTGACAGGGTATGGCTACACCTTC. Looking up the rest from reference TRBV5-1 and TRBJ1-2 gives the full variable domain: KAGVTQTPRYLIKTRGQQVTLSCSPISGHRSVSWYQQTPGQGLQFLFEYFSETQRNKGNFPGRFSGRQFSNSRSEMNVSTLELGDSALYLCASSLVTGYGYTFGSGTRLTVV.

This clone was detected once. The chain employs TRBV18 and TRBJ2-7, with D unresolved. The CDR3 is 12 amino acids. Trimming removed 3 bases at V and 5 bases at J, with 8 bases between. Germline V gene data show CDR1 as KGHSH and CDR2 as LQKENI. CDR3 in DNA: TGTGCCAGCTCACCCCAAGCCGACGAGCAGTACTTC. This translates into CASSPQADEQYF.

The J gene is TRBJ1-4, the V gene TRBV25-1; 7 positions agree with TRBD1. Germline values: CDR1 MGHDK, CDR2 SYGVNS. The ends lost 6 bases at V and 4 bases at J; junction bases unmatched: 5. The length of the CDR3 is 14 residues. In DNA form, the CDR3 reads TGTGCCAGCAGGGGGACAGTAGATAATGAAAAACTGTTTTTT. Translating gives CASRGTVDNEKLFF.

The table lists this clone with many counts. V is TRBV15 and J is TRBJ2-3; no clear D. Germline assignment: CDR1 LNHNV and CDR2 YYDKDF (reference sequence). V lost 1 base to trimming and J lost 4 bases, with 9 bases between them. This CDR3 has 14 residues. DNA of the CDR3: TGTGCCACCAGCAGAGGAACCGAGGCAGATACGCAGTATTTT. It codes for CATSRGTEADTQYF.

This chain joins TRBV12-2 and TRBJ2-7; the D call of TRBD1 is as the table states it, not checked on the DNA. TRBV12-2 is flagged as a pseudogene. The CDR3 is made up of 14 amino acids. The CDR3 is CASSRPGQPYEQYF. CDR3 bases: TGTGCCAGCAGCAGACCGGGACAGCCCTACGAGCAGTACTTC.

V gene TRBV4-1 combines with J gene TRBJ2-3, with 12 nucleotides matching TRBD2. V was clipped by 3 bases and J by 1 base; unmatched bases: 5. CDR1 is MGHRA, CDR2 YSYEKL, per germline. The CDR3 length is 17 residues. The CDR3 spells CASSQGRLAGGTDTQYF. CDR3 bases: TGCGCCAGCAGCCAGGGGAGACTAGCGGGAGGCACAGATACGCAGTATTTT.

The V gene is TRBV7-8, the J gene TRBJ2-2; 16 bases are shared with TRBD2. J lost 2 bases, V lost 4 bases, and 13 bases had no gene match. Germline V gene lookup returns CDR1 SGHVS and CDR2 FQNEAQ. The CDR3 loop spans 21 amino acids. Written as DNA, the CDR3 is TGTGCCAGCAGCTCAGAACCGGGACTAGCGGGAGGGCGGGTTAACACCGGGGAGCTGTTTTTT. Translation gives CASSSEPGLAGGRVNTGELFF.

CDR3 bases: TGTGCCAGCAGCACCCGTGGTAGCTCCTACGAGCAGTACTTC. This encodes CASSTRGSSYEQYF. The rearrangement links TRBV28 to TRBJ2-7; D remains ambiguous. CDR1 and CDR2 (germline): MDHEN, SYDVKM. There are 14 residues in the CDR3. Trimming shortened V by 6 bases and J by 0 bases, and 12 bases separated the two germline ends. Supplemented by reference TRBV28 and TRBJ2-7, the full variable domain reads DVKVTQSSRYLVKRTGEKVFLECVQDMDHENMFWYRQDPGLGLRLIYFSYDVKMKEKGDIPEGYSVSREKKERFSLILESASTNQTSMYLCASSTRGSSYEQYFGPGTRLTVT.

V gene TRBV18 combines with J gene TRBJ2-5; unclear D gene. The germline V gene encodes CDR1 KGHSH and CDR2 LQKENI. V was clipped by 1 base and J by 5 bases, with 17 bases between them. The CDR3 length is 16 residues. For the CDR3, the DNA is TGTGCCAGCTCACCACGGCTCCCAGCCGTGGTTGAGACCCAGTACTTC. Encoded protein: CASSPRLPAVVETQYF.

Only one count was recorded for this clone. The CDR3 protein is CASRVTGGKYNTGELFF. CDR3 DNA sequence: TGTGCCAGCAGGGTTACAGGGGGCAAATACAACACCGGGGAGCTGTTTTTT. The V and J genes are TRBV28 and TRBJ2-2; 9 bases are a match to TRBD1. The CDR3 has 17 amino acids. Per germline, CDR1 MDHEN and CDR2 SYDVKM. Unmatched junction bases numbered 10, after V lost 6 bases and J lost 2 bases.